This entry lists 27 T cell receptor beta chains sequenced from one sample in a study of T cells after yellow fever vaccination. TCRdb independently ran MiXCR on the 5' RACE reads; one entry per CDR3 protein. Of 250,000 to 400,000 distinct CDR3 sequences listed, around 4.5% were seen once; the top ten hold roughly a fifth. This specimen consisted of PBMCs, obtained 15 days after the yellow fever booster vaccination. Receptors were obtained from a man between 18 and 29 years old who received the YFV17D yellow fever vaccine.

The rearrangement uses TRBV5-5 and TRBJ1-6; a possible D gene is TRBD1 (5 bases). This CDR3 has 15 amino acids. Looked up from germline, CDR1 is SGHKS and CDR2 is YYEKEE (reference sequence). V was shortened by 4 bases and J by 7 bases, with 15 bases between the two germline ends. CDR3: CASSRPTDSNSPLHF. Written as DNA, the CDR3 is TGTGCCAGCAGCCGACCGACAGACAGCAATTCACCCCTCCACTTT.

The chain has TRBV10-3 and TRBJ1-1; TRBD1 aligns across 11 bases. Germline CDR1 and CDR2: ENHRY and SYGVKD. V lost 6 bases and J lost 11; bases outside the gene matches: 8. This CDR3 spans 13 amino acids. CDR3 in DNA: TGTGCCATCAGGGACAGGGGGCCTGTTGCGGCTTTCTTT. Encoded protein: CAIRDRGPVAAFF.

This clonotype was picked up many times. This chain uses TRBV7-2 with TRBJ2-1; TRBD2 aligns across 11 bases. This CDR3 contains 14 residues. Trimming cost V 6 bases and J 6 bases; bases outside gene matches: 4. The germline V gene encodes CDR1 SGHTA and CDR2 FQGNSA. CDR3 loop: CASSLAGGLNEQFF. The CDR3 DNA reads TGTGCCAGCAGTCTAGCGGGGGGACTCAATGAGCAGTTCTTC.

This clonotype was observed at least ten times. V is TRBV9 and J is TRBJ1-5; D remains unclear. Germline assignment: CDR1 SGDLS and CDR2 YYNGEE. This CDR3 comprises 14 residues. V was trimmed by 3 bases and J by 2 bases, leaving 9 bases between them. The CDR3 loop reads CASSDSRGNQPQHF. The CDR3 DNA reads TGTGCCAGCAGCGATAGTCGGGGCAATCAGCCCCAGCATTTT.

This clonotype was counted ten times or more. The chain carries TRBV9 and TRBJ2-3; 7 nucleotides match TRBD1. CDR1 SGDLS and CDR2 YYNGEE come from the germline V gene. V lost 0 bases to trimming and J lost 7 bases; unmatched junction nucleotides: 11. The CDR3 runs to 16 residues. The DNA for the CDR3 is TGTGCCAGCAGCGTAGCGGCTACAGGGGCCGTGAATACGCAGTATTTT. It encodes CASSVAATGAVNTQYF.

This clonotype was seen ten or more times. J is TRBJ1-1 and V is TRBV29-1, with D tentatively TRBD1 (6 bases). Germline CDR1 is SQVTM and CDR2 is ANQGSEA. V was clipped by 6 bases and J by 4 bases, with 12 bases between them. CDR3 size: 12 residues. The DNA of the CDR3 is TGCAGCGTGCGGGGGGGCCGCACTGAAGCTTTCTTT. This codes for CSVRGGRTEAFF.

CDR3 DNA sequence: TGTGCCAGCGAAGGGGGGCAGGAGAATTCACCCCTCCACTTT. Amino acid sequence: CASEGGQENSPLHF. This chain uses TRBV6-1 with TRBJ1-6; perhaps TRBD1 as D (6 bases). CDR1 is MNHNS, CDR2 SASEGT, per germline. There are 14 residues in the CDR3. Trimming stripped 8 bases from V and 7 bases from J, with 15 bases between.

This clonotype occurred many times. The V and J genes are TRBV20-1 and TRBJ2-2, with D tentatively TRBD1 (6 bases). The CDR3 totals 16 residues. In germline, CDR1 is DFQATT, CDR2 SNEGSKA (reference sequence). With 3 bases removed from V and 1 base from J, the gap between germline ends came to 15 bases. The CDR3 protein is CSASDQGRVNTGELFF. The CDR3 DNA is TGCAGTGCTAGCGATCAGGGGCGGGTGAACACCGGGGAGCTGTTTTTT.

This clonotype was counted many times. The CDR3 region is CASSLDPAGGPDTQYF. CDR3 DNA sequence: TGTGCCAGCAGTTTAGACCCAGCGGGGGGGCCCGATACGCAGTATTTT. The chain links TRBV27 to TRBJ2-3, with 10 bases aligning to TRBD2. This CDR3 spans 16 amino acids. The germline V gene has CDR1 MNHEY and CDR2 SMNVEV (reference sequence). V lost 2 bases, J lost 6 bases, and 8 bases stayed unmatched.

This clonotype came up many times. The rearrangement links TRBV7-3 to TRBJ2-2; 8 bases line up with TRBD1. Germline CDR1 SGHTA, CDR2 FQGTGA. J was trimmed by 6 bases and V by 0 bases; bases with no gene match: 3. The CDR3 length is 15 residues. CDR3 amino acids: CASSLTDREAGELFF. The CDR3 nucleotides are TGTGCCAGCAGCTTAACGGACAGGGAGGCCGGGGAGCTGTTTTTT.

This clonotype occurred many times. V is TRBV4-3 and J is TRBJ2-3; 7 bases line up with TRBD1. J gave up 2 bases and V 4 bases, and 9 bases lay outside the gene matches. CDR3 length: 16 residues. Germline CDR1 and CDR2: LGHNA and YSLEER. For the CDR3, the DNA is TGCGCCAGCAGCCCTGGGACAGAGCGTTCCACAGATACGCAGTATTTT. It yields the protein CASSPGTERSTDTQYF.

There are a few counts of this clonotype. V is TRBV5-6 and J is TRBJ1-1; D might be TRBD1 (5 bases). Germline assignment: CDR1 SGHDT and CDR2 YYEEEE. CDR3 length: 15 amino acids. Trimming shortened V by 5 bases and J by 5 bases, and 19 bases separated the two germline ends. The CDR3 DNA is TGTGCCAGCAGTTGGATACATCGGGGGGTAACTGAAGCTTTCTTT. This gives the protein CASSWIHRGVTEAFF.

This clonotype was found many times. V gene TRBV5-6 combines with J gene TRBJ1-1; D may be TRBD1 (5 bases). The germline CDR1 and CDR2 sequences are SGHDT and YYEEEE. V gave up 4 bases and J gave up 4 bases, with 17 bases separating them. The CDR3 runs 15 residues. The DNA of the CDR3 is TGTGCCAGCAGCCCTAGGTGGGGGGTCGGCACTGAAGCTTTCTTT. Protein product: CASSPRWGVGTEAFF.

J is TRBJ2-1 and V is TRBV10-3; TRBD1 is a possible D gene (5 bases). The germline gives CDR1 ENHRY, CDR2 SYGVKD. V lost 7 bases and J 4 bases, leaving 8 bases between the germline ends. The CDR3 is 12 amino acids. The CDR3 nucleotides are TGTGCCATCACCGACAGTTACAATGAGCAGTTCTTC. Translated, it gives CAITDSYNEQFF.

This clonotype has more than one count but fewer than ten. The genes are TRBV15 and TRBJ2-7, with TRBD1 matching 9 bases. The CDR3 has 17 amino acids. Germline assignment: CDR1 LNHNV and CDR2 YYDKDF (reference sequence). The V and J ends lost 1 base and 0 bases, in that order; junction bases with no gene match: 7. The CDR3 region has the DNA TGTGCCACCAGCAGAGGTTCGGGACAGGGAATCTCCTACGAGCAGTACTTC. Translating gives CATSRGSGQGISYEQYF.

This clonotype was counted a few times. The rearrangement joins TRBV7-2 to TRBJ2-1; a weak D match, TRBD2 (7 bases). CDR1 SGHTA and CDR2 FQGNSA come from the germline V gene. Between the trimmed V and J ends, which lost 5 bases and 7 bases, there was a span of 18 bases. This CDR3 contains 15 residues. Written as DNA, the CDR3 is TGTGCCAGCAGCCTCCTGGGGGGGCAGGGAAATGAGCAGTTCTTC. This sequence encodes CASSLLGGQGNEQFF.

Note on this clonotype: Since a much larger clone is just one base distant, this may be a read error. The chain links TRBV4-3 to TRBJ2-1, with 8 bases fitting TRBD2. After removal of 2 bases from V and 6 bases from J, the junction contained 6 bases not matched to a gene. This CDR3 has 15 residues. The V gene's germline CDR1 is LGHNA and CDR2 YSLEER. DNA of the CDR3: TGCGCCAGCAGCCAAACGGGGGGGACCTTCAATGAGCAGTTCTTC. This sequence encodes CASSQTGGTFNEQFF.

V gene TRBV6-5 combines with J gene TRBJ1-1, with a possible D match to TRBD1 (6 bases). Trimming stripped 5 bases from V and 3 bases from J, with 19 bases between. The germline V gene has CDR1 MNHEY and CDR2 SVGAGI. The length of the CDR3 is 16 residues. Here the CDR3 reads CASSHKGVRAHTEAFF. CDR3 in DNA: TGTGCCAGCAGTCATAAGGGGGTCCGGGCCCACACTGAAGCTTTCTTT.

In its sample, this clonotype was seen many times. The chain has TRBV7-9 and TRBJ1-1, with TRBD1 matching 7 bases. CDR3 length: 13 residues. Germline loops: CDR1 SEHNR, CDR2 FQNEAQ (reference sequence). V dropped 7 bases and J dropped 7; count of bases not matched to a gene: 9. CDR3 in amino acids: CASTRDSLNEAFF. The CDR3 DNA reads TGTGCCAGCACCAGGGACAGCTTAAATGAAGCTTTCTTT. The variable domain in full, with the rest retrieved from reference TRBV7-9 and TRBJ1-1, is DTGVSQNPRHKITKRGQNVTFRCDPISEHNRLYWYRQTLGQGPEFLTYFQNEAQLEKSRLLSDRFSAERPKGSFSTLEIQRTEQGDSAMYLCASTRDSLNEAFFGQGTRLTVV.

This clonotype has at least ten counts. The gene calls are TRBV20-1 and TRBJ2-3; 10 bases map to TRBD1. The CDR3 spans 15 residues. Germline loops: CDR1 DFQATT, CDR2 SNEGSKA (reference sequence). V lost 5 bases to trimming and J lost 4 bases; unmatched junction nucleotides: 9. The CDR3 DNA reads as TGCAGTGCTCAGTCCCGGACAGGGGGATCAGATACGCAGTATTTT. It codes for CSAQSRTGGSDTQYF.

About this clonotype: Being one base from a much bigger clone, this may be a read error. This rearrangement joins TRBV12-3 or TRBV12-4 to TRBJ1-6, with D possibly matching TRBD1 (5 bases). Trimming cost V 3 bases and J 14 bases, with 14 bases left between them. The CDR3 runs 13 residues. The chain's CDR3 is CASSFGQGGSLHF. As DNA, the CDR3 is TGTGCCAGCAGTTTTGGCCAGGGCGGGTCCCTCCACTTT.

The chain carries TRBV24-1 and TRBJ2-7, with D hard to call. The V gene lost 6 bases and the J gene lost 5 bases, with 10 bases spanning the gap. CDR3 length: 12 amino acids. CDR1 is KGHDR, CDR2 SFDVKD, per germline. The CDR3 region has the DNA TGTGCCACCAGTCAACAAACCGACGAGCAGTACTTC. It translates to CATSQQTDEQYF.

The J gene is TRBJ1-2, the V gene TRBV11-2, with TRBD1 matching 8 bases. V lost 5 bases, J lost 4 bases, and 12 bases stayed unmatched. The CDR3 has 16 residues. Germline CDR1 SGHAT, CDR2 FQNNGV. The CDR3 region has the DNA TGTGCCAGCAGCCGCAGCTCGACAGGGGCTTCCTATGGCTACACCTTC. It encodes CASSRSSTGASYGYTF.

In this sample, this clonotype turned up a few times. The rearrangement uses TRBV15 and TRBJ1-5; a weak D match, TRBD1 (5 bases). V was trimmed by 1 base and J by 7 bases, leaving 11 bases between them. This CDR3 contains 14 residues. In germline, CDR1 is LNHNV, CDR2 YYDKDF (reference sequence). The CDR3 reads CATSRARGGQPQHF. Here the CDR3 DNA reads TGTGCCACCAGCAGAGCCCGGGGCGGGCAGCCCCAGCATTTT. The full variable domain, in which reference TRBV15 and TRBJ1-5 provide the parts outside the CDR3, is DAMVIQNPRYQVTQFGKPVTLSCSQTLNHNVMYWYQQKSSQAPKLLFHYYDKDFNNEADTPDNFQSRRPNTSFCFLDIRSPGLGDTAMYLCATSRARGGQPQHFGDGTRLSIL.

This clonotype was counted at least ten times. V and J are TRBV5-5 and TRBJ2-1, with 7 nucleotides matching TRBD1. The CDR3 consists of 15 residues. V gave up 2 bases and J gave up 4 bases; unmatched junction bases: 6. The germline V gene has CDR1 SGHKS and CDR2 YYEKEE (reference sequence). The CDR3 is CASSFRDSLYNEQFF. CDR3 nucleotides: TGTGCCAGCAGCTTCCGGGACAGCCTTTACAATGAGCAGTTCTTC.

The chain combines TRBV20-1 with TRBJ1-2; D is perhaps TRBD1 (5 bases). The germline CDR1 and CDR2 sequences are DFQATT and SNEGSKA (reference sequence). V shed 4 bases and J shed 4 bases, with 10 bases lying between them. This CDR3 contains 12 residues. CDR3 sequence reads: CSATGHLYGYTF. CDR3 coding DNA: TGCAGTGCTACCGGACACCTCTATGGCTACACCTTC.

This clonotype was seen many times. J is TRBJ2-5 and V is TRBV4-3, with TRBD1 as a possible D gene (6 bases). The CDR3 totals 14 residues. Germline V lookup: CDR1 LGHNA, CDR2 YSLEER. The V gene lost 4 bases and the J gene lost 5 bases, with 14 bases spanning the gap. CDR3 bases: TGCGCCAGCAGCCTACAGGGAAGGTCGGAGACCCAGTACTTC. Encoded protein: CASSLQGRSETQYF.